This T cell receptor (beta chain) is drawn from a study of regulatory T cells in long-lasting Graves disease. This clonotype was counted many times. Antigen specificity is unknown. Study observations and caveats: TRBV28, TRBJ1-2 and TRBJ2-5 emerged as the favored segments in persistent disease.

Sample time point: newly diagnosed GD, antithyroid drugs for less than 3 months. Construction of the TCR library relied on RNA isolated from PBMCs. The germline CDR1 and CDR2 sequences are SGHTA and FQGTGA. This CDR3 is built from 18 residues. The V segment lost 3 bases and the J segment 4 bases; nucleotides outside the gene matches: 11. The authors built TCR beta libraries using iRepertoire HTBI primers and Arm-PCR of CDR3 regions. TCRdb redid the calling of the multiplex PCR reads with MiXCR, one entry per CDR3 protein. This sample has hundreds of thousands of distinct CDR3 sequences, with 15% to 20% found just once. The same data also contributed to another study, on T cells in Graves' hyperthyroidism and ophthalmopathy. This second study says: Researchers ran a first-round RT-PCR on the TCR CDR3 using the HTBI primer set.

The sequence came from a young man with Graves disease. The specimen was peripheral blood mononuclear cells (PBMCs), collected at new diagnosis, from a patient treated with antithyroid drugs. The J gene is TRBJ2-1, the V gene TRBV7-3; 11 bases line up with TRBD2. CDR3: CASSLAPFSGRAYNEQFF. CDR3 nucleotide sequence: TGTGCCAGCAGCTTGGCACCCTTTAGCGGGAGGGCTTACAATGAGCAGTTCTTC.